These 8 T cell receptor beta chains came from one sample sequenced in a study of regulatory T cells in long-lasting Graves disease (dated by TCRdb to about 2021). The library was built by means of multiplex PCR. The reads were generated on an Illumina HiSeq 4000. To build TCR beta libraries, CDR3 regions were amplified by Arm-PCR using iRepertoire HTBI primers. TCRdb ran its own pipeline on the public reads, namely fastp trimming at Q25 and MiXCR clone calling, and kept in-frame beta chains. Rows with a matching CDR3 protein are joined into one entry that keeps the most common DNA and genes. This sample has some 400,000 distinct CDR3 sequences in its table, and 14% to 15% of those were observed once. Of the sample, 16% falls within the top ten clones. The time point label corresponds to: newly diagnosed GD, antithyroid drugs for less than 3 months. For both TCR sequencing and RNA sequencing, RNA was extracted from PBMCs in TRIzol.

This sample was also put to use in a study of T cells in Graves' hyperthyroidism and ophthalmopathy.

Material: peripheral blood mononuclear cells (PBMCs), obtained at new diagnosis, from a patient treated with antithyroid drugs. The source of these receptors is a woman aged 25 to 39 with Graves disease. Donor details come from another sample of the same person, matched by shared clones.

This clonotype was detected many times. The chain links TRBV24-1 to TRBJ2-1; maybe TRBD2 (6 bases). The ends were cut back, 12 bases at V and 2 bases at J, with 16 bases in the middle. The germline CDR1 and CDR2 sequences are KGHDR and SFDVKD. The CDR3 contains 14 residues. In DNA form, the CDR3 reads TGTGCCTCCCAAGAGGCGGGACCCTACAATGAGCAGTTCTTC. Encoded protein: CASQEAGPYNEQFF.

V and J are TRBV19 and TRBJ1-2, with D perhaps matching TRBD1 (6 bases). The V gene's germline CDR1 is LNHDA and CDR2 SQIVND (reference sequence). With 5 bases removed from V and 6 bases from J, the gap between germline ends came to 13 bases. The CDR3 has 13 residues. The CDR3 nucleotides are TGTGCCAGTAGTGTACAGGGAGTTAATGGCTACACCTTC. Protein sequence: CASSVQGVNGYTF.

This clonotype has only a few counts. The J gene is TRBJ2-7, the V gene TRBV10-2; 7 positions match TRBD2. The CDR3 has 14 amino acids. V dropped 0 bases and J dropped 7; count of bases not matched to a gene: 6. Germline-derived CDR1 and CDR2 are WSHSY and SAAADI. The CDR3 sequence: CASSESGGDEEQYF. The DNA for the CDR3 is TGCGCCAGCAGTGAGTCGGGGGGGGATGAAGAGCAGTACTTC.

This clonotype was found many times. The chain combines TRBV5-1 with TRBJ2-3, with 7 bases matching TRBD1. The CDR3 runs to 16 residues. The trim removed 2 bases at V and 0 bases at J, leaving 6 bases unmatched. Germline loops: CDR1 SGHRS, CDR2 YFSETQ. In DNA form, the CDR3 reads TGCGCCAGCAGCTTTTACCGGGACAGAAGCACAGATACGCAGTATTTT. Protein sequence: CASSFYRDRSTDTQYF.

Concerning this clonotype itself: A read error likely explains this, since a far larger clone differs by one base. The chain couples TRBV18 to TRBJ2-3; D is perhaps TRBD1 (5 bases). The DNA end lines up better with TRBJ2-1; the J call may be wrong. The germline gives CDR1 KGHSH, CDR2 LQKENI. The CDR3 sequence is 13 residues long. The CDR3 region is CASSPPAGREQFF. DNA of the CDR3: TGTGCCAGCTCACCACCTGCAGGGCGCGAGCAGTTCTTC.

Ten or more counts support this clonotype. The chain has TRBV24-1 and TRBJ2-1; D is undetermined. The ends were cut back, 0 bases at V and 7 bases at J, with 9 bases in the middle. Germline CDR1 is KGHDR and CDR2 is SFDVKD. CDR3 length: 14 amino acids. The CDR3 reads CATSDLSPRNEQFF. The CDR3 coding sequence is TGTGCCACCAGTGATTTGAGTCCGCGTAATGAGCAGTTCTTC.

The sample holds many counts of this clonotype. This sequence joins TRBV27 and TRBJ2-3; TRBD1 aligns across 11 bases. Looked up from germline, CDR1 is MNHEY and CDR2 is SMNVEV (reference sequence). V gave up 6 bases and J gave up 9 bases; unmatched junction bases: 17. This CDR3 contains 17 residues. The CDR3 loop reads CASSSRRTGGAWGTQYF. The CDR3 DNA is TGTGCCAGCAGCTCCCGTCGGACAGGGGGCGCCTGGGGGACGCAGTATTTT.

This clonotype was recorded many times. V usage is TRBV28 and J usage is TRBJ2-7; TRBD1 matches 8 bases. With 6 bases clipped from V and 2 bases from J, the junction kept 3 bases outside the gene matches. Germline CDR1 MDHEN, CDR2 SYDVKM. There are 13 residues in the CDR3. The CDR3, as DNA: TGTGCCAGCAGGACAGGGGCGGCCTACGAGCAGTACTTC. As protein: CASRTGAAYEQYF.